The sequence of this T cell receptor beta chain was determined in a study of beta chain features in type 1 diabetes. As to this clone: Other DNA sequences in this sample translate to the same CDR3.

The study reverse transcribed the entire isolated RNA, so it sequenced expressed TCRB transcripts. Average reads for naive, central memory and regulatory T cell samples were several million. Libraries were prepared by immunoSEQ multiplex PCR; TCRdb keeps only in-frame clonotypes and omits some of them. The repertoire holds about 230,000 clones, with 9.6% as singletons. This clonotype was sampled from a woman between 18 and 29 years old in good health. Sequencing was performed on naive CD4+ T cells from blood.

CDR3 nucleotide sequence: TGCGCCAGCAGCTTGGCTGCGGGAGGGTCCTACAATGAGCAGTTCTTC. The encoded protein is CASSLAAGGSYNEQFF. The chain employs TRBV5-1 and TRBJ2-1; 9 bases agree with TRBD2. The germline V gene encodes CDR1 SGHRS and CDR2 YFSETQ. Trimming at V came to 0 bases and at J to 1 base, leaving 2 bases not matched to a gene. The CDR3 runs 16 residues. Full variable domain (outside the CDR3, taken from reference TRBV5-1 and TRBJ2-1): KAGVTQTPRYLIKTRGQQVTLSCSPISGHRSVSWYQQTPGQGLQFLFEYFSETQRNKGNFPGRFSGRQFSNSRSEMNVSTLELGDSALYLCASSLAAGGSYNEQFFGPGTRLTVL.